The present entry profiles one TCR beta chain with its context. Trimming at V came to 0 bases and at J to 4 bases, leaving 9 bases not matched to a gene. The germline gives CDR1 MNHEY, CDR2 SMNVEV (reference sequence). There are 16 residues in the CDR3. This sample stems from a study of blood T cells in healthy people across ages. As for the study in general: Per every two T cells, about one barcoded beta molecule was captured by template switching.

For the second PCR, which ran for roughly 6 to 12 cycles, a sample-barcoded 5' primer and a J-beta primer mix were used. A template-switch adaptor with 12 random nucleotides tagged each cDNA molecule. Each CDR3 protein is one row after TCRdb ran MiXCR on the 5' RACE reads. Of hundreds of thousands of distinct CDR3 sequences detected, roughly two fifths appear once; the ten largest clones hold roughly 19%. The clonotype comes from a woman in her sixties in good health. This sequence joins TRBV27 and TRBJ2-7; the match to TRBD2 covers 7 bases. The specimen was blood. The CDR3 coding sequence is TGTGCCAGCAGTTTATCTTTGGGGGGGGTTCTATACGAGCAGTACTTC. This gives the protein CASSLSLGGVLYEQYF.